This TCR beta chain was retrieved from a study of neurological immune-mediated disorders. Study observations and caveats: In HTLV-1-associated myelopathy, TCR clonal expansion was greatest, whereas multiple sclerosis had the least, falling below healthy controls. When the repertoires were grouped phylogenetically, those of 18 of the 34 multiple sclerosis patients came together in a single cluster of related CDR3 sequences, which points to a possible repertoire-level signature.

The sample holds many counts of this clonotype. Antigen specificity is unknown. MiXCR was run by TCRdb on the 5' RACE reads, yielding one entry per CDR3 protein. Among 60,000 to 85,000 distinct CDR3 sequences listed, roughly 4.4% were seen once. The CDR3 is made up of 16 amino acids. The ends lost 4 bases at V and 4 bases at J; junction bases unmatched: 5. Germline values: CDR1 LGHNA, CDR2 YSLEER. The V gene is TRBV4-3, the J gene TRBJ2-5; 14 bases align to TRBD2. The clonotype comes from a woman in her sixties or seventies with multiple sclerosis. The source material was PBMCs. The CDR3 DNA sequence: TGCGCCAGCAGCCTCTCGACTAGCGGGAGGGTAGAGACCCAGTACTTC. It translates to CASSLSTSGRVETQYF.